These 5 T cell receptor beta chains originate from one sample sequenced in a study of cytomegalovirus exposure and HLA in healthy donors. Generated by immunoSEQ multiplex PCR, the TCRdb table keeps only in-frame clones and is missing some. The sample lists about 330,000 clones; 75% to 90% were seen once. The source material was PBMCs. The origin of the receptors is a young woman in good health and CMV-seronegative.

This clone appeared a single time. The chain carries TRBV7-9 and TRBJ1-1; tentatively, D is TRBD1 (5 bases). Germline-derived CDR1 and CDR2 are SEHNR and FQNEAQ (reference sequence). This CDR3 comprises 12 residues. V shed 7 bases and J shed 7 bases, with 13 bases lying between them. CDR3 in DNA: TGTGCCAGCACCCCCGGAGGGGATGAAGCTTTCTTT. Protein: CASTPGGDEAFF.

J is TRBJ2-1 and V is TRBV5-6; TRBD1 is a possible D gene (6 bases). Trimming cost V 4 bases and J 8 bases, with 13 bases left between them. The CDR3 has 13 amino acids. Germline V gene sequence: CDR1 SGHDT, CDR2 YYEEEE. The CDR3 here is CASSLQGTDEQFF. CDR3 DNA sequence: TGTGCCAGCAGCCTACAGGGAACGGATGAGCAGTTCTTC.

This clone has a handful of counts. The same CDR3 arises from other DNA sequences in this sample as well. The chain joins TRBV27 to TRBJ2-7; TRBD1 is a possible D gene (5 bases). V was trimmed by 2 bases and J by 3 bases, leaving 5 bases between them. Germline V gives CDR1 MNHEY, CDR2 SMNVEV (reference sequence). The CDR3 runs 12 residues. In DNA form, the CDR3 reads TGTGCCAGCAGTTTAAGGGGCTACGAGCAGTACTTC. It encodes CASSLRGYEQYF.

The J gene is TRBJ1-2, the V gene TRBV30; TRBD1 aligns across 7 bases. Per the germline V gene, CDR1 is GTSNPN and CDR2 is SVGIG (reference sequence). The V gene end was trimmed by 4 bases and the J gene end by 6 bases; junction bases not matched to a gene: 8. CDR3 size: 13 residues. The CDR3 bases are TGTGCCTGGACCGCTCAGGGGGGCGATGGCTACACCTTC. Translation gives CAWTAQGGDGYTF.

The chain employs TRBV9 and TRBJ1-1; TRBD1 matches at 7 bases. Per the germline V gene, CDR1 is SGDLS and CDR2 is YYNGEE. Losses at the gene ends were 4 bases for V and 1 base for J; bases not matched to a gene: 4. The CDR3 is 14 residues long. The CDR3 loop is CASSPSGGNTEAFF. The CDR3, as DNA: TGTGCCAGCAGCCCGTCAGGGGGGAACACTGAAGCTTTCTTT.